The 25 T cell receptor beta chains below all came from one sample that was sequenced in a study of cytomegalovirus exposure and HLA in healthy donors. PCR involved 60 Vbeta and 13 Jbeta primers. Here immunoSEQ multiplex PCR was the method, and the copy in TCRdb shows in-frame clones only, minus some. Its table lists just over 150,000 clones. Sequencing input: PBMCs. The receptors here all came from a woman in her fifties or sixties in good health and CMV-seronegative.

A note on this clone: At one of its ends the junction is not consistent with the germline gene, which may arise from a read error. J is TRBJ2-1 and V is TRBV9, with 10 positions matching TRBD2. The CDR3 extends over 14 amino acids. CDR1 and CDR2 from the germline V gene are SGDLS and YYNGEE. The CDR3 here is CASSVGTSGIRALF. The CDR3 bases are TGTGCCAGCAGCGTAGGTACTAGCGGGATCAGGGCCCTCTTC.

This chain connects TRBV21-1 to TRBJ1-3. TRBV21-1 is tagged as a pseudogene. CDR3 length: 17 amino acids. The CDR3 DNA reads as TGTGCCAGCAGCAAAGAAGTATCGAGGAACTCTGGAAACACCATATATTTT. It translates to CASSKEVSRNSGNTIYF.

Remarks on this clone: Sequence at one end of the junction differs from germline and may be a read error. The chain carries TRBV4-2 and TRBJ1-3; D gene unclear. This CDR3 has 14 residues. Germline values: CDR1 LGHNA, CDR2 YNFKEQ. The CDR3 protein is CANSQESSGNTIYF. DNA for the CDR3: TGTGCCAACAGCCAAGAGTCATCCGGAAACACCATATATTTT.

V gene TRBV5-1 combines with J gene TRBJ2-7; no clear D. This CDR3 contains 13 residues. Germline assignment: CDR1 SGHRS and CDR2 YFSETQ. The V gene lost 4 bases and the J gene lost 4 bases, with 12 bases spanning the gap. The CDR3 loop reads CASSPTTFYEQYF. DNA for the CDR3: TGCGCCAGCAGCCCCACCACATTTTACGAGCAGTACTTC.

The CDR3 nucleotides read TGTGCCAGCAGCTTGGCCCGGACAGGGGGCCTTGCTAATGAAAAACTGTTTTTT. It translates to CASSLARTGGLANEKLFF. The V gene is TRBV5-6, the J gene TRBJ1-4, with 11 bases aligning to TRBD1. The germline CDR1 and CDR2 sequences are SGHDT and YYEEEE. Losses at the gene ends were 0 bases for V and 3 bases for J; bases not matched to a gene: 7. There are 18 residues in the CDR3. Variable domain in full (rest from reference TRBV5-6 and TRBJ1-4): DAGVTQSPTHLIKTRGQQVTLRCSPKSGHDTVSWYQQALGQGPQFIFQYYEEEERQRGNFPDRFSGHQFPNYSSELNVNALLLGDSALYLCASSLARTGGLANEKLFFGSGTQLSVL.

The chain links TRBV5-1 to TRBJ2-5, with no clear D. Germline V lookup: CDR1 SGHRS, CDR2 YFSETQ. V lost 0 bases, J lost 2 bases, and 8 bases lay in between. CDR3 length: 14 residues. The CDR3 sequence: CASSLDPTQETQYF. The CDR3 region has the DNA TGCGCCAGCAGCTTGGATCCTACTCAAGAGACCCAGTACTTC.

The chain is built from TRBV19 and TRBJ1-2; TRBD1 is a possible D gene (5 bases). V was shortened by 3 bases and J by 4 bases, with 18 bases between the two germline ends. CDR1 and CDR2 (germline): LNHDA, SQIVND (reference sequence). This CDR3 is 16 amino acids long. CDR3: CASSIPRHDSLYGYTF. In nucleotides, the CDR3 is TGTGCCAGTAGTATCCCCCGGCATGACAGTCTCTATGGCTACACCTTC. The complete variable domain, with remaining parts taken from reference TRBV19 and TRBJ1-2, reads DGGITQSPKYLFRKEGQNVTLSCEQNLNHDAMYWYRQDPGQGLRLIYYSQIVNDFQKGDIAEGYSVSREKKESFPLTVTSAQKNPTAFYLCASSIPRHDSLYGYTFGSGTRLTVV.

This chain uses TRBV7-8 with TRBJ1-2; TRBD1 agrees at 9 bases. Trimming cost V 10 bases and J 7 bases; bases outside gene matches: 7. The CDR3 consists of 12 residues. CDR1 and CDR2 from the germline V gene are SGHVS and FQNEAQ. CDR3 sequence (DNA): TGTGCCATCCAAACAGGGGGCGGTGGCTACACCTTC. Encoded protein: CAIQTGGGGYTF.

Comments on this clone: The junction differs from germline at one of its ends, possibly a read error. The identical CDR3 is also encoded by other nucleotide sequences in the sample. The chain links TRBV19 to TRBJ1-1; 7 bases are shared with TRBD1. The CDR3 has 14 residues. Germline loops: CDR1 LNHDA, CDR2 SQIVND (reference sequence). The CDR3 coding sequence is TGTGCCAGTAGACGGACAGGATCGAACACCGAAGCTTTCTTT. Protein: CASRRTGSNTEAFF.

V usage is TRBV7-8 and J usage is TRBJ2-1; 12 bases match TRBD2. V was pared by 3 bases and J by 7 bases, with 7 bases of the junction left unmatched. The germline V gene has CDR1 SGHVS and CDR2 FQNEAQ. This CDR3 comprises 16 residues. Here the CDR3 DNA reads TGTGCCAGCAGCTTCCGAGGGACTAGCGGGTTAAATGAGCAGTTCTTC. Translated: CASSFRGTSGLNEQFF.

The CDR3 sequence: CASSQLTGTGGNQPQHF. For the CDR3, the DNA is TGCGCCAGCAGCCAACTAACCGGGACAGGCGGCAATCAGCCCCAGCATTTT. The chain combines TRBV4-1 with TRBJ1-5, with 8 bases that match TRBD1. The junction had 8 bases not matched to a gene; V was cut back by 2 bases and J by 2 bases. This CDR3 has 17 residues. CDR1 and CDR2 from the germline V gene are MGHRA and YSYEKL.

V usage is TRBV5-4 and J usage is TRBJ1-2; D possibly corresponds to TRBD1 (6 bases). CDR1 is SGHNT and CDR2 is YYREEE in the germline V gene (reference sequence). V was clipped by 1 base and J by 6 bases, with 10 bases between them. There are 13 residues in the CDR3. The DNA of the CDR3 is TGTGCCAGCAGCTTGCAACAGGGCGATGGCTACACCTTC. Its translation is CASSLQQGDGYTF.

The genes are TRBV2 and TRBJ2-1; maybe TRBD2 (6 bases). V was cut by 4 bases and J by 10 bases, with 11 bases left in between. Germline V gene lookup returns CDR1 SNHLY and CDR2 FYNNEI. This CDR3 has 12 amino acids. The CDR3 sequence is CASSVGLAEQFF. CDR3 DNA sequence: TGTGCCAGCAGTGTAGGGCTAGCGGAGCAGTTCTTC.

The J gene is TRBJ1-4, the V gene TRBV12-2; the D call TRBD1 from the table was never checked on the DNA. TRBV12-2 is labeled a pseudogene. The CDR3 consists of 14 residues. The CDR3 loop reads CASRPRQLNEKLFF. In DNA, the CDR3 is TGTGCAAGTCGCCCACGACAGCTTAATGAAAAACTGTTTTTT.

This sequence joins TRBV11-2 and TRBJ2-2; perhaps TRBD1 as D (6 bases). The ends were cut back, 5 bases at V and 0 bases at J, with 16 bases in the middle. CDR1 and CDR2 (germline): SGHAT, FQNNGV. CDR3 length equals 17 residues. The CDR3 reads CASSASWGPANTGELFF. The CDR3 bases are TGTGCCAGCAGCGCCTCTTGGGGGCCCGCGAACACCGGGGAGCTGTTTTTT.

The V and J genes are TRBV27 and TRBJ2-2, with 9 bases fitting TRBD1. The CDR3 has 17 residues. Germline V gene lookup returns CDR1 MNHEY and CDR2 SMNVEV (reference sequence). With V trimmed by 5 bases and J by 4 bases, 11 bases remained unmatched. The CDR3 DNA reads TGTGCCAGCAGTCCTAACAGGGGGCGCGTCGGCACCGGGGAGCTGTTTTTT. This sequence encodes CASSPNRGRVGTGELFF.

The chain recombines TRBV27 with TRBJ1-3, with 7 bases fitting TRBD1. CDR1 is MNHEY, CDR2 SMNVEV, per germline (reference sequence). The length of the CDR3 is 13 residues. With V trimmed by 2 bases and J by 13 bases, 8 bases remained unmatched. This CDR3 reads CASSLNQGTAIYF. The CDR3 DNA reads TGTGCCAGCAGTTTAAATCAGGGGACAGCAATATATTTT.

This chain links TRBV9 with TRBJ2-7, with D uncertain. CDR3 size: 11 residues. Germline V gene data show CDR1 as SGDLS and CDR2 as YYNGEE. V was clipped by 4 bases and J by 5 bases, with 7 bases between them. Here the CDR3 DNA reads TGTGCCAGCAGCCTATCGGACGAGCAGTACTTC. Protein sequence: CASSLSDEQYF.

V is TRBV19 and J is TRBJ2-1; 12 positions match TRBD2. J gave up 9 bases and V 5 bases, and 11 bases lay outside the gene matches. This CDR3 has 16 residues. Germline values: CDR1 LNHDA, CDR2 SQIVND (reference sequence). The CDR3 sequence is CASSSPPSGGAGEQFF. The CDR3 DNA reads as TGTGCCAGTAGTTCGCCGCCTAGCGGGGGGGCGGGTGAGCAGTTCTTC.

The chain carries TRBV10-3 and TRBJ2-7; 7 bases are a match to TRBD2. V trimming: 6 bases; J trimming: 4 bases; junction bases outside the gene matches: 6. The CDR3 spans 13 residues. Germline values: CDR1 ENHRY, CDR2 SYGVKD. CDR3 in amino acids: CAISPLASYEQYF. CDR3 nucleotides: TGTGCCATCAGCCCACTAGCGTCGTACGAGCAGTACTTC.

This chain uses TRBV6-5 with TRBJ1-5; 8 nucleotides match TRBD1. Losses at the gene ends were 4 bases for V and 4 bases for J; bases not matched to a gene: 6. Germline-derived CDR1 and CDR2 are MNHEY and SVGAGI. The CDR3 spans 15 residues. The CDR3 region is CASSSGQGKNQPQHF. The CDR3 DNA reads TGTGCCAGCAGTTCAGGACAGGGAAAGAATCAGCCCCAGCATTTT.

Here the CDR3 reads CASSLPLGQGSYNSPLHF. In DNA, the CDR3 is TGTGCCAGCAGCTTGCCCTTAGGGCAGGGCTCCTATAATTCACCCCTCCACTTT. This rearrangement joins TRBV7-9 to TRBJ1-6; TRBD1 might be the D (5 bases). The CDR3 is 18 amino acids. Germline-derived CDR1 and CDR2 are SEHNR and FQNEAQ (reference sequence). Deletions cut 3 bases from V and 0 bases from J, with 15 bases between. Based on the CDR3 plus reference TRBV7-9 and TRBJ1-6, the full variable domain is DTGVSQNPRHKITKRGQNVTFRCDPISEHNRLYWYRQTLGQGPEFLTYFQNEAQLEKSRLLSDRFSAERPKGSFSTLEIQRTEQGDSAMYLCASSLPLGQGSYNSPLHFGNGTRLTVT.

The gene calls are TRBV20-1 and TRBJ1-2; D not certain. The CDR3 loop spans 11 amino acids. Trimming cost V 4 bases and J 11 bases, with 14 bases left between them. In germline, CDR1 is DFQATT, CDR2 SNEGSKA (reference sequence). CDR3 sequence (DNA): TGCAGTGCTACCCGGGTTGATACTTACACCTTC. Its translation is CSATRVDTYTF.

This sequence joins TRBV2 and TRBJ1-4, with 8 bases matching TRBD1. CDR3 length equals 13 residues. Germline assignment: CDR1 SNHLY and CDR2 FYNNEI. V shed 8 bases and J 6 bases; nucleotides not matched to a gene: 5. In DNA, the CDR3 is TGTGCCAGCCGAGAGGACAGGGATGAAAAACTGTTTTTT. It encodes CASREDRDEKLFF.

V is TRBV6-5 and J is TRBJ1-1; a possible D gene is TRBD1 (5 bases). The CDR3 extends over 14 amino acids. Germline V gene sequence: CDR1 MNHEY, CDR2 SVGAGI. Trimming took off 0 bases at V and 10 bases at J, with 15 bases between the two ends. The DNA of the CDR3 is TGTGCCAGCAGTTACTCATCAGGGAAAGGAATAGCTTTCTTT. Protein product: CASSYSSGKGIAFF.